The table lists the clone carrying this TCR beta chain with a few counts. These data come from a study of cytomegalovirus exposure and HLA in healthy donors. Turning to the study itself: Earlier results showed approximately 110 million unique TCR beta sequences derived from approximately 180 million T cells.

V lost 4 bases, J lost 2 bases, and 23 bases lay in between. The CDR3 consists of 18 residues. CDR1 is SGDLS and CDR2 is YYNGEE in the germline V gene. This PCR relied on a set of 60 Vbeta primers and 13 Jbeta primers. Data came from immunoSEQ multiplex PCR; TCRdb stores just in-frame clones and leaves some out. The sample records about 80,000 clones, around 77% being singletons. The sequenced sample consisted of PBMCs. The origin of this receptor is a man aged 45-65 years in good health and CMV-seronegative. V gene TRBV9 combines with J gene TRBJ2-3; D is perhaps TRBD2 (6 bases). The CDR3, as DNA: TGTGCCAGCAGCCCCCATCCCGGCGGGACCCGTAACACAGATACGCAGTATTTT. Encoded protein: CASSPHPGGTRNTDTQYF.